These 6 T cell receptor delta chains were all obtained from the same sample, sequenced in a study of gamma-delta T cells after stem cell transplantation. TCRdb processed the RT-PCR reads again with the CATT caller. Altogether about 2,000 delta-chain clones are present, roughly 23% being singletons, with the ten largest covering 25%. The specimen was gamma-delta T cells. The receptors shown here come from a human donor. It is not recorded whose cells these are; they may come from a transplant donor.

Remarks on this clone: A far larger clone is a single base away, which makes a read error likely. The chain combines TRDV2 with TRDJ3; D is perhaps TRDD3 (6 bases). This CDR3 has 23 amino acids. V lost 1 base to trimming and J lost 0 bases, with 27 bases between them. CDR1 is GEAIGNYY and CDR2 is EKD in the germline V gene. CDR3 sequence (DNA): TGTGCCTGTGACACGCTGACGCCCCTGGCGGGGATCCAGAGCTCCTGGGACACCCGACAGATGTTTTTC. Translated, it gives CACDTLTPLAGIQSSWDTRQMFF.

On this clone: A read error may explain this, as a much larger clone is one base away. The gene calls are TRDV2 and TRDJ1; D remains ambiguous. This CDR3 comprises 14 residues. Germline-derived CDR1 and CDR2 are GEAIGNYY and EKD. V dropped 3 bases and J dropped 6 bases, with 16 bases sitting between them. As DNA, the CDR3 is TGTGCCTGTGACCCCGTGGAACCTGGAAATAAACTCATCTTT. Translated, it gives CACDPVEPGNKLIF.

Comment on this clone: This likely came from a read error, as a far larger clone is one base away. V and J are TRDV2 and TRDJ1; tentative D call: TRDD3 (6 bases). Germline CDR1 and CDR2: GEAIGNYY and EKD. This CDR3 is built from 14 residues. As DNA, the CDR3 is TGTGCCCGTGATCCCCTTGTACTGGGAGATTTACTCATCTTT. It translates to CARDPLVLGDLLIF.

Details on this clone: This likely reflects a read error, since a far larger clone is one base away. The identical CDR3 is also encoded by other nucleotide sequences in the sample. The chain recombines TRDV2 with TRDJ1, with TRDD3 matching 7 bases. Germline CDR1 GEAIGNYY, CDR2 EKD. The CDR3 spans 16 residues. J gave up 3 bases and V 4 bases, and 13 bases lay outside the gene matches. This chain's CDR3 is CACDAVTGEGPDKLIF. CDR3 coding DNA: TGTGCCTGTGATGCGGTAACTGGGGAAGGACCCGATAAACTCATCTTT.

This clone has only a few counts. TCRdb assigns this DNA the protein of a much larger clone, which departs from its translation at residue 4; this likely reflects a read error, and the protein shown comes from translating the DNA. V is TRDV2 and J is TRDJ3, with D tentatively TRDD3 (5 bases). Trimming removed 5 bases from V and 0 bases from J, with 19 bases in between. The CDR3 extends over 19 amino acids. Per the germline V gene, CDR1 is GEAIGNYY and CDR2 is EKD. CDR3 sequence (DNA): TGTGCCTGTGGCACGTCAGGGATTCCGAGCTCCTGGGACACCCGACAGATGTTTTTC. Amino acid sequence: CACGTSGIPSSWDTRQMFF.

This clone is labeled medium-sized (0.01 to 0.1%). The gene calls are TRDV1 and TRDJ1, with TRDD3 matching 9 bases. This CDR3 has 18 residues. V trimming: 2 bases; J trimming: 6 bases; junction bases outside the gene matches: 16. The germline V gene encodes CDR1 TSWWSYY and CDR2 QGS. CDR3 in amino acids: CALGEIRTRRLGDNKLIF. CDR3 bases: TGTGCTCTTGGGGAAATAAGGACCCGTCGACTGGGGGACAATAAACTCATCTTT.